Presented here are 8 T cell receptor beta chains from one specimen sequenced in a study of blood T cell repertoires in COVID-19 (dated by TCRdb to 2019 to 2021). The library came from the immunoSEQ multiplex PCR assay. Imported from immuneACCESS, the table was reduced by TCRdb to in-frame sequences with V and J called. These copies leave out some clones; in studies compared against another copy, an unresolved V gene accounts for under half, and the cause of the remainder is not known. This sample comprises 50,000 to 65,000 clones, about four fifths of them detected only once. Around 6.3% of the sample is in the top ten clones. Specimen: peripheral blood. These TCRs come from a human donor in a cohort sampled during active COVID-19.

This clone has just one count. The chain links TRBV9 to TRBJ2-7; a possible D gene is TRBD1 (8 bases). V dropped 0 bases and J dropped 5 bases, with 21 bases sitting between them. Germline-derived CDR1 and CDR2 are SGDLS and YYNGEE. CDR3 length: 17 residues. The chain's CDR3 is CASSVGSGGQVPNEQYF. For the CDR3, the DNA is TGTGCCAGCAGCGTAGGCTCGGGGGGACAGGTCCCCAACGAGCAGTACTTC.

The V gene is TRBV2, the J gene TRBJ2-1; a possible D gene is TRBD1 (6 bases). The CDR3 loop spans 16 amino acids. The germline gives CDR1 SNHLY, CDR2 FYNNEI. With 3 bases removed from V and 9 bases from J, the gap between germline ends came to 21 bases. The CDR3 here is CASSEGALSGSGEQFF. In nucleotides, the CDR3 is TGTGCCAGCAGTGAGGGGGCCTTAAGTGGGAGTGGTGAGCAGTTCTTC.

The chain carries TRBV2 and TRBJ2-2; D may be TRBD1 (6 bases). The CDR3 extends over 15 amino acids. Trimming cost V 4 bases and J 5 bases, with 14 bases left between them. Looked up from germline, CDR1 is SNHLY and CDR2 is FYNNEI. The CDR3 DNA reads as TGTGCCAGCAGTGGTTGGACAGCGAGGACCGGGGAGCTGTTTTTT. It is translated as CASSGWTARTGELFF.

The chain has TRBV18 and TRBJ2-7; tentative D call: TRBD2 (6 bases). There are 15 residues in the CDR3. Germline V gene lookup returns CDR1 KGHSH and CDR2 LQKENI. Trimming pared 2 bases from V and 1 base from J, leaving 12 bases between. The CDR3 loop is CASSPVASESYEQYF. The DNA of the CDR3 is TGTGCCAGCTCACCAGTGGCTAGCGAGTCCTACGAGCAGTACTTC.

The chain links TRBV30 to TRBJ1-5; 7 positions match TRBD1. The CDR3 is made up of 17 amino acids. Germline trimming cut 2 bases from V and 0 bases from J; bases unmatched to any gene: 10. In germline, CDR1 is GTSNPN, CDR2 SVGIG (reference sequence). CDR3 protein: CAWSLRDRTYSNQPQHF. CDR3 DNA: TGTGCCTGGAGTCTTCGGGACAGAACTTATAGCAATCAGCCCCAGCATTTT.

The CDR3 is CASSPSNRGFSYEQYF. In DNA form, the CDR3 reads TGTGCCAGCTCACCAAGTAACAGGGGCTTCTCCTACGAGCAGTACTTC. The chain couples TRBV18 to TRBJ2-7; 7 bases agree with TRBD1. Trimming at V came to 2 bases and at J to 0 bases, leaving 7 bases not matched to a gene. Germline lookup yields CDR1 KGHSH and CDR2 LQKENI. This CDR3 comprises 16 residues. The variable domain in full, completed from reference TRBV18 and TRBJ2-7, reads NAGVMQNPRHLVRRRGQEARLRCSPMKGHSHVYWYRQLPEEGLKFMVYLQKENIIDESGMPKERFSAEFPKEGPSILRIQQVVRGDSAAYFCASSPSNRGFSYEQYFGPGTRLTVT.

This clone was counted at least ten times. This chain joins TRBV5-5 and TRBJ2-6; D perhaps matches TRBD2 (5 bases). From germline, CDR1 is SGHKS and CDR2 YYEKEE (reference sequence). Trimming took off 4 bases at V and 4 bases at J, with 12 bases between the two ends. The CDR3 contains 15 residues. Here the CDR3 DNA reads TGTGCCAGCAGCCCCGGACTTTTCGGGGCCAACGTCCTGACTTTC. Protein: CASSPGLFGANVLTF.

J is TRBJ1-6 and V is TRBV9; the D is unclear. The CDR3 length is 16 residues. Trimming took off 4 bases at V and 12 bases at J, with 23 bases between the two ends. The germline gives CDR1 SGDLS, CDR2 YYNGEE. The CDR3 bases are TGTGCCAGCAGCCCTCGTGGAGGGCCGAGCCCGAGACCCCTCCACTTT. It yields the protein CASSPRGGPSPRPLHF.